Each of the 2 T cell receptor beta chains below was sequenced from the same sample in a study of cytomegalovirus exposure and HLA in healthy donors. With 60 Vbeta and 13 Jbeta primers, the PCR was carried out. TCRdb's copy holds only in-frame clones and misses some; the assay was immunoSEQ multiplex PCR. The table records roughly 120,000 clones, about 79% of them present only once. Sequenced input: PBMCs. Receptors originate from a woman aged 18-30 years in good health and CMV-seropositive.

The chain uses TRBV6-5 and TRBJ2-1; TRBD2 matches 10 bases. The germline CDR1 and CDR2 sequences are MNHEY and SVGAGI. This CDR3 comprises 15 residues. V dropped 4 bases and J dropped 7; count of bases not matched to a gene: 7. The CDR3 nucleotides read TGTGCCAGCAGTTCACCGGGACTAGCGACTAATGAGCAGTTCTTC. Encoded protein: CASSSPGLATNEQFF.

This clone was counted a few times. The J gene is TRBJ1-5, the V gene TRBV21-1; TRBD1 is the table's D call and was not checked against the DNA. TRBV21-1 is an annotated pseudogene. The CDR3 covers 16 residues. The CDR3 nucleotides read TGTGCCAGCAGCGGCCGGGACAGGGGGCAAGGTCAGCCCCAGCATTTT. Its translation is CASSGRDRGQGQPQHF.